The clone carrying this T cell receptor beta chain was observed many times. The data derive from a study of T cell repertoires in cytomegalovirus infection. Study-level background: It can be stated that public TCR beta signatures indicated CMV infection as well as a matching HLA type.

A single record per CDR3 protein comes from TCRdb applying MiXCR to the reads. The profile shows approximately 500,000 distinct CDR3 sequences, approximately 17% of them singletons. CDR3 length: 15 amino acids. V gave up 5 bases and J gave up 2 bases; unmatched junction bases: 4. The chain uses TRBV12-3 or TRBV12-4 and TRBJ2-3; TRBD2 aligns across 10 bases. This clonotype originated in a human donor in good health (CMV status not recorded). Some clones in this sample may be carry-over from other donors' samples. The material sequenced was CD8+ T cells from PBMCs. This CDR3 is CASSGGTSDTDTQYF. The CDR3 DNA reads TGTGCCAGCAGTGGCGGGACTAGCGACACAGATACGCAGTATTTT.